The 29 T cell receptor beta chains listed next were all sequenced from one sample in a study of technical replicates of blood from several donors (dated by TCRdb to about 2017). The receptor library was made with the immunoSEQ multiplex PCR assay. TCRdb provides this immuneACCESS table in a form limited to in-frame rearrangements. Some clones are lacking; in checked studies, under half of them reflect an unresolved V gene, and why the rest are absent is not known. Recorded for this sample are around 79,000 clones; approximately 91% of them occurred a single time. Jointly, the top ten make up 0.3% to 0.45% of the sample. The sample consisted of T cells isolated from PBMCs. These TCRs come from a human donor in good health. Some clones in this sample may be carry-over from other donors' samples.

This chain connects TRBV12-5 to TRBJ1-5; 9 bases match TRBD1. The CDR3 totals 20 residues. The germline CDR1 and CDR2 sequences are LGHNT and FRNRAP. V gave up 0 bases and J gave up 0 bases; unmatched junction bases: 12. CDR3 sequence (DNA): TGTGCTAGTGGTTTGGTCATACCCGGGACAGGGCGTTATAGCAATCAGCCCCAGCATTTT. This codes for CASGLVIPGTGRYSNQPQHF.

The chain is built from TRBV19 and TRBJ2-2; 9 nucleotides line up with TRBD1. The CDR3 contains 17 residues. The junction had 13 bases not matched to a gene; V was cut back by 4 bases and J by 7 bases. CDR1 LNHDA and CDR2 SQIVND come from the germline V gene (reference sequence). CDR3 in amino acids: CASSTTRQGGLGGELFF. The DNA for the CDR3 is TGTGCCAGTAGTACAACCCGACAGGGGGGCTTAGGCGGGGAGCTGTTTTTT.

V usage is TRBV5-5 and J usage is TRBJ2-5; D is uncertain. In germline, CDR1 is SGHKS, CDR2 YYEKEE (reference sequence). CDR3 length: 13 amino acids. Trimming removed 8 bases from V and 5 bases from J, with 16 bases in between. CDR3 loop: CASHQDLWETQYF. DNA of the CDR3: TGTGCCAGTCACCAGGATCTCTGGGAGACCCAGTACTTC.

The CDR3 DNA sequence: TGTGCCAGTAGTCCCCGGAGTGACGGTTCCTACGAGCAGTACTTC. Translated, it gives CASSPRSDGSYEQYF. The chain recombines TRBV19 with TRBJ2-7; D gene ambiguous. Trimming pared 5 bases from V and 1 base from J, leaving 15 bases between. From germline, CDR1 is LNHDA and CDR2 SQIVND (reference sequence). The CDR3 has 15 residues.

The chain uses TRBV5-1 and TRBJ2-1; 10 positions match TRBD2. Germline CDR1 is SGHRS and CDR2 is YFSETQ. Trimming at V came to 4 bases and at J to 9 bases, leaving 19 bases not matched to a gene. The CDR3 totals 18 residues. CDR3 nucleotide sequence: TGCGCCAGCAGCCCTTTGGCCCTAGCGGGAGCTATAAGGGGTGAGCAGTTCTTC. Translation: CASSPLALAGAIRGEQFF. The full variable domain, its missing parts supplied by reference TRBV5-1 and TRBJ2-1, is KAGVTQTPRYLIKTRGQQVTLSCSPISGHRSVSWYQQTPGQGLQFLFEYFSETQRNKGNFPGRFSGRQFSNSRSEMNVSTLELGDSALYLCASSPLALAGAIRGEQFFGPGTRLTVL.

This sequence joins TRBV10-3 and TRBJ2-3; weak D call: TRBD1 (6 bases). V lost 5 bases to trimming and J lost 5 bases, with 11 bases between them. Germline CDR1 and CDR2: ENHRY and SYGVKD. The CDR3 is 13 amino acids. CDR3 loop: CAISPGEQDTQYF. CDR3 DNA: TGTGCCATCAGTCCAGGGGAACAAGATACGCAGTATTTT.

The chain has TRBV2 and TRBJ1-4; 9 bases match TRBD1. The CDR3 covers 15 residues. J lost 3 bases, V lost 6 bases, and 5 bases had no gene match. Germline loops: CDR1 SNHLY, CDR2 FYNNEI. The CDR3 DNA reads as TGTGCCAGCAGGCTCGGGACAGGGCCTAATGAAAAACTGTTTTTT. It codes for CASRLGTGPNEKLFF.

This sequence joins TRBV15 and TRBJ2-1; tentatively, D is TRBD2 (5 bases). Per germline, CDR1 LNHNV and CDR2 YYDKDF (reference sequence). This CDR3 is built from 14 residues. Trimming took 1 base from V and 7 from J, leaving 11 bases between them. The CDR3 DNA reads as TGTGCCACCAGCAGAGTAGGGAGTAGGAATGAGCAGTTCTTC. The encoded protein is CATSRVGSRNEQFF.

The chain is built from TRBV5-1 and TRBJ2-5; 11 bases are shared with TRBD1. The CDR3 is 15 amino acids. Germline V gene lookup returns CDR1 SGHRS and CDR2 YFSETQ. V dropped 4 bases and J dropped 5; count of bases not matched to a gene: 7. The CDR3 DNA sequence: TGCGCCAGCAGCAAAGGACAGGGGGCGCAGGAGACCCAGTACTTC. It specifies CASSKGQGAQETQYF.

The rearrangement uses TRBV5-1 and TRBJ1-1; D remains ambiguous. V dropped 7 bases and J dropped 4 bases, with 14 bases sitting between them. The CDR3 is made up of 13 amino acids. The V gene's germline CDR1 is SGHRS and CDR2 YFSETQ. The CDR3 coding sequence is TGCGCCAGCCGAACAGCGGTGACCACTGAAGCTTTCTTT. Translated: CASRTAVTTEAFF.

The chain employs TRBV7-3 and TRBJ1-2, with TRBD1 matching over 8 bases. J gave up 4 bases and V 5 bases, and 3 bases lay outside the gene matches. CDR1 SGHTA and CDR2 FQGTGA come from the germline V gene. The CDR3 sequence is 13 residues long. The CDR3 spells CASSTGTGYGYTF. CDR3 DNA: TGTGCCAGCAGCACCGGGACAGGCTATGGCTACACCTTC.

The chain carries TRBV6-6 and TRBJ2-3; D remains ambiguous. There are 13 residues in the CDR3. CDR1 and CDR2 (germline): MNHNY, SVGAGI (reference sequence). V was trimmed by 2 bases and J by 5 bases, leaving 8 bases between them. The DNA of the CDR3 is TGTGCCAGCAGTTACGGCTTTCTAGATACGCAGTATTTT. As protein: CASSYGFLDTQYF.

This clone was observed a single time. The chain links TRBV2 to TRBJ1-1; 9 bases fit TRBD1. Germline-derived CDR1 and CDR2 are SNHLY and FYNNEI. Germline trimming cut 3 bases from V and 10 bases from J; bases unmatched to any gene: 3. The CDR3 covers 12 residues. The CDR3 coding sequence is TGTGCCAGCAGTGACCGGGACAGGGTAGCTTTCTTT. It specifies CASSDRDRVAFF.

V gene TRBV12-5 combines with J gene TRBJ1-1; perhaps TRBD1 as D (5 bases). Germline CDR1 LGHNT, CDR2 FRNRAP. The CDR3 loop spans 14 amino acids. Between the trimmed V and J ends, which lost 5 bases and 2 bases, there was a span of 12 bases. DNA of the CDR3: TGTGCTAGTGGTCCTACAGGACTAAACACTGAAGCTTTCTTT. Its translation: CASGPTGLNTEAFF.

This sequence joins TRBV2 and TRBJ2-1, with D maybe TRBD1 (5 bases). V was shortened by 6 bases and J by 7 bases, with 7 bases between the two germline ends. The germline V gene encodes CDR1 SNHLY and CDR2 FYNNEI. This CDR3 has 11 residues. The CDR3 reads CASRGQNEQFF. In DNA form, the CDR3 reads TGTGCCAGCAGGGGGCAGAATGAGCAGTTCTTC. Full variable domain (missing parts from reference TRBV2 and TRBJ2-1): EPEVTQTPSHQVTQMGQEVILRCVPISNHLYFYWYRQILGQKVEFLVSFYNNEISEKSEIFDDQFSVERPDGSNFTLKIRSTKLEDSAMYFCASRGQNEQFFGPGTRLTVL.

This chain links TRBV28 with TRBJ1-1, with D perhaps TRBD1 (6 bases). Germline lookup yields CDR1 MDHEN and CDR2 SYDVKM. The CDR3 sequence is 17 residues long. V lost 5 bases and J 0 bases, leaving 19 bases between the germline ends. CDR3 sequence (DNA): TGTGCCAGCAGTCGTACCTTGGACAGAAGGGTGAACACTGAAGCTTTCTTT. It translates to CASSRTLDRRVNTEAFF. Full variable domain (remainder filled in from reference TRBV28 and TRBJ1-1): DVKVTQSSRYLVKRTGEKVFLECVQDMDHENMFWYRQDPGLGLRLIYFSYDVKMKEKGDIPEGYSVSREKKERFSLILESASTNQTSMYLCASSRTLDRRVNTEAFFGQGTRLTVV.

The V and J genes are TRBV6-5 and TRBJ2-7, with TRBD2 as a possible D gene (6 bases). V gave up 7 bases and J gave up 7 bases, with 14 bases separating them. Per the germline V gene, CDR1 is MNHEY and CDR2 is SVGAGI. This CDR3 has 12 residues. Here the CDR3 DNA reads TGTGCCAGCATCGGCGAGGCGGGGGAGCAGTACTTC. It translates to CASIGEAGEQYF.

The chain joins TRBV28 to TRBJ2-2; D is unclear. CDR1 MDHEN and CDR2 SYDVKM come from the germline V gene. The CDR3 loop spans 13 amino acids. V lost 6 bases and J 2 bases, leaving 7 bases between the germline ends. CDR3 region: CASRNLNTGELFF. CDR3 sequence (DNA): TGTGCCAGCAGAAATCTAAACACCGGGGAGCTGTTTTTT.

The gene calls are TRBV5-5 and TRBJ2-2; 8 nucleotides agree with TRBD2. Trimming took 4 bases from V and 6 from J; bases not matched to a gene: 5. Germline V gene data show CDR1 as SGHKS and CDR2 as YYEKEE (reference sequence). The CDR3 is 14 amino acids. CDR3 sequence reads: CASSRLASPGELFF. The CDR3 nucleotides read TGTGCCAGCAGCCGACTAGCGTCTCCCGGGGAGCTGTTTTTT.

The genes are TRBV5-6 and TRBJ2-3; D gene ambiguous. CDR1 SGHDT and CDR2 YYEEEE come from the germline V gene. The germline V and J ends were trimmed by 2 bases and 2 bases, with 9 bases remaining between them. The length of the CDR3 is 14 residues. CDR3 bases: TGTGCCAGCAGCTTAAGCGCGTACACAGATACGCAGTATTTT. It translates to CASSLSAYTDTQYF.

The rearrangement uses TRBV2 and TRBJ2-3, with 15 bases aligning to TRBD2. This CDR3 is built from 15 residues. V lost 6 bases to trimming and J lost 4 bases; unmatched junction nucleotides: 2. Germline assignment: CDR1 SNHLY and CDR2 FYNNEI. CDR3 amino acids: CASRGLAGGSDTQYF. CDR3 coding DNA: TGTGCCAGCAGAGGACTAGCGGGAGGGTCAGATACGCAGTATTTT.

CDR3 bases: TGTGCCAGTAGTATAGCGGGACAGGCGAACTATGGCTACACCTTC. It encodes CASSIAGQANYGYTF. The gene calls are TRBV19 and TRBJ1-2; TRBD1 aligns across 8 bases. The CDR3 totals 15 residues. V shed 1 base and J 2 bases; nucleotides not matched to a gene: 3. Germline V lookup: CDR1 LNHDA, CDR2 SQIVND (reference sequence). Together with reference TRBV19 and TRBJ1-2, the CDR3 gives the full variable domain: DGGITQSPKYLFRKEGQNVTLSCEQNLNHDAMYWYRQDPGQGLRLIYYSQIVNDFQKGDIAEGYSVSREKKESFPLTVTSAQKNPTAFYLCASSIAGQANYGYTFGSGTRLTVV.

The chain employs TRBV9 and TRBJ2-1; perhaps TRBD2 as D (5 bases). Trimming shortened V by 4 bases and J by 0 bases, and 11 bases separated the two germline ends. This CDR3 is 15 amino acids long. Germline-derived CDR1 and CDR2 are SGDLS and YYNGEE. The CDR3 is CASSFGLSSYNEQFF. The CDR3, as DNA: TGTGCCAGCAGCTTCGGACTTAGCTCCTACAATGAGCAGTTCTTC.

The J gene is TRBJ1-4, the V gene TRBV6-5, with D possibly matching TRBD1 (6 bases). CDR1 is MNHEY and CDR2 is SVGAGI in the germline V gene. V lost 2 bases and J 7 bases, leaving 11 bases between the germline ends. The CDR3 totals 14 residues. This chain's CDR3 is CASSYAGRGEKLFF. In DNA, the CDR3 is TGTGCCAGCAGTTACGCGGGCAGGGGTGAAAAACTGTTTTTT.

This chain uses TRBV28 with TRBJ1-4; D is ambiguous. V was shortened by 2 bases and J by 13 bases, with 14 bases between the two germline ends. The CDR3 consists of 13 residues. The V gene's germline CDR1 is MDHEN and CDR2 SYDVKM. The CDR3: CASSLPFPEGLFF. The CDR3 nucleotides are TGTGCCAGCAGTTTACCCTTCCCTGAGGGACTGTTTTTT.

The chain is built from TRBV6-5 and TRBJ1-4; 7 bases are shared with TRBD1. The V segment lost 9 bases and the J segment 4 bases; nucleotides outside the gene matches: 5. This CDR3 has 13 residues. From germline, CDR1 is MNHEY and CDR2 SVGAGI. For the CDR3, the DNA is TGTGCCAGTTCCCGGGACAGTAATGAAAAACTGTTTTTT. This sequence encodes CASSRDSNEKLFF.

CDR3 in DNA: TGTGCCAGCAGTGGACAGGGAGGCACTGAAGCTTTCTTT. Translating gives CASSGQGGTEAFF. The chain has TRBV27 and TRBJ1-1; TRBD1 matches 8 bases. V lost 5 bases and J lost 4; bases outside the gene matches: 3. The CDR3 has 13 amino acids. CDR1 is MNHEY and CDR2 is SMNVEV in the germline V gene (reference sequence).

The rearrangement links TRBV7-2 to TRBJ2-5; no definite D call. V lost 10 bases and J 5 bases, leaving 5 bases between the germline ends. This CDR3 has 9 residues. CDR1 is SGHTA, CDR2 FQGNSA, per germline. CDR3 sequence reads: CATGETQYF. DNA of the CDR3: TGTGCCACCGGGGAGACCCAGTACTTC.

V gene TRBV7-6 combines with J gene TRBJ2-7, with 9 bases matching TRBD1. Trimming cost V 5 bases and J 4 bases; bases outside gene matches: 9. Germline loops: CDR1 SGHVS, CDR2 FNYEAQ. The CDR3 has 15 residues. CDR3 in DNA: TGTGCCAGCAGCCACGGGACAGGGAAAAGTTACGAGCAGTACTTC. Translated, it gives CASSHGTGKSYEQYF. The full variable domain, in which reference TRBV7-6 and TRBJ2-7 provide the parts outside the CDR3, is GAGVSQSPRYKVTKRGQDVALRCDPISGHVSLYWYRQALGQGPEFLTYFNYEAQQDKSGLPNDRFSAERPEGSISTLTIQRTEQRDSAMYRCASSHGTGKSYEQYFGPGTRLTVT.